A selection of T cell receptor beta chains follows, all from one sample in a study of blood T cell repertoires in COVID-19. Some clones are missing from TCRdb's copy, which holds only in-frame ones; the method was immunoSEQ multiplex PCR. The sample includes 85,000 to 120,000 clones, around 90% of them seen just once. Sequencing was done on a sample of peripheral blood. The receptors were sampled from a man aged 45-60 years with active or convalescent COVID-19. Each CDR3 is given with its conserved first and last residue. Fields, in order: J gene, V gene, CDR3 protein.

J gene: TRBJ2-2; V gene: TRBV2; CDR3 protein: CASARGQGGTGELFF
J gene: TRBJ1-1; V gene: TRBV28; CDR3 protein: CASSHGTVNTEAFF
J gene: TRBJ2-5; V gene: TRBV5-4; CDR3 protein: CASSDRTSGGETQYF
J gene: TRBJ2-5; V gene: TRBV7-2; CDR3 protein: CASSLAGAETQYF
J gene: TRBJ2-1; V gene: TRBV11-2; CDR3 protein: CASSPWGQGPSSYNEQFF
J gene: TRBJ1-1; V gene: TRBV28; CDR3 protein: CASRRNTEAFF
J gene: TRBJ2-5; V gene: TRBV12-3/TRBV12-4; CDR3 protein: CASSFGYETQYF
J gene: TRBJ1-2; V gene: TRBV28; CDR3 protein: CASSNTGTGAHYTF
J gene: TRBJ1-4; V gene: TRBV9; CDR3 protein: CASSVRRVWEKLFF
J gene: TRBJ2-3; V gene: TRBV10-1; CDR3 protein: CASSPAGGALENTQYF
J gene: TRBJ2-5; V gene: TRBV5-4; CDR3 protein: CASSLGLAAQETQYF
J gene: TRBJ2-5; V gene: TRBV5-1; CDR3 protein: CASSPGLERSETQYF
J gene: TRBJ2-7; V gene: TRBV19; CDR3 protein: CASSTSGNEQYF
J gene: TRBJ2-5; V gene: TRBV4-1; CDR3 protein: CASSQTSGGPQETQYF
J gene: TRBJ1-3; V gene: TRBV30; CDR3 protein: CAWSPSAGNTIYF
J gene: TRBJ2-1; V gene: TRBV2; CDR3 protein: CASTDSGGNEQFF
J gene: TRBJ1-5; V gene: TRBV3-1/TRBV3-2; CDR3 protein: CASSQAGGNQPQHF
J gene: TRBJ1-5; V gene: TRBV28; CDR3 protein: CASSWTVMNQPQHF
J gene: TRBJ2-1; V gene: TRBV5-1; CDR3 protein: CASSLLDRGSNEQFF
J gene: TRBJ1-2; V gene: TRBV10-3; CDR3 protein: CAITSTGGGYGYTF
J gene: TRBJ2-7; V gene: TRBV3-1/TRBV3-2; CDR3 protein: CASSQTPTSGGFYEQYF
J gene: TRBJ1-5; V gene: TRBV18; CDR3 protein: CASSLRQGWDQPQHF
J gene: TRBJ1-1; V gene: TRBV27; CDR3 protein: CASSNWGTQTEAFF
J gene: TRBJ1-6; V gene: TRBV19; CDR3 protein: CASTGTAGSPLHF
J gene: TRBJ2-2; V gene: TRBV7-6; CDR3 protein: CASSRGQNTGELFF
J gene: TRBJ1-5; V gene: TRBV7-2; CDR3 protein: CASSLAGGNNQPQHF
J gene: TRBJ2-2; V gene: TRBV4-1; CDR3 protein: CASSQGTSGANTGELFF
J gene: TRBJ1-4; V gene: TRBV5-6; CDR3 protein: CASSLRQGSATNEKLFF
J gene: TRBJ2-1; V gene: TRBV11-2; CDR3 protein: CASSSQGSGEHNEQFF
J gene: TRBJ2-7; V gene: TRBV13; CDR3 protein: CASSLSGQSSYEQYF
J gene: TRBJ2-3; V gene: TRBV29-1; CDR3 protein: CSVGTGSLTDTQYF